This T cell receptor (beta chain) was sequenced in a study of CD4+ T cells in melanoma (dated by TCRdb to 2021 to 2024). Concerning the study at large: Neoantigen-specific CD4+ T cells in human melanoma were investigated in the study. The paper's findings and limits, for the study overall: The report described a correlation between neoantigen-specific CD4+ T cells and the function of CD8+ T cells, macrophages and B cells. Diverse differentiation states were reported to be shown by neoantigen-specific CD4+ T cells in melanoma.

The donors were melanoma patients. The library was made by the immunoSEQ multiplex PCR assay. What TCRdb holds here is the immuneACCESS table cut down to in-frame rearrangements. Part of the clones is not present; checked against another copy, under half of the missing clones reflect an unresolved V gene, and the others are unexplained. The sample data list about 55,000 clones, and 60% to 75% of these were observed just once. The ten largest clones capture roughly 4.8% of the sample. Worth noting for this clone: Its cognate antigen has yet to be identified. Base qualities are not at hand, and no much larger clone is one base apart.

The germline V gene encodes CDR1 SNHLY and CDR2 FYNNEI. The trim is 5 bases for V and 0 bases for J, with a gap of 11 bases between the germline ends. The CDR3 contains 15 residues, cysteine and phenylalanine counted. Only the CDR3 region is kept as DNA, spanning 45 bases read in frame from base 1. The rearranged segments are TRBV2 and TRBJ1-3, with a tentative D gene TRBD1 over 6 matching bases. The source material was tumor tissue. The receptor was derived from a human donor with melanoma. The nucleotides read TGTGCCAGCAGTCAAGACAGGCTCTCTGGAAACACCATATATTTT. Its translation reads: CASSQDRLSGNTIYF. Full variable domain (CDR3 extended with the reference TRBV2 and TRBJ1-3 proteins): EPEVTQTPSHQVTQMGQEVILRCVPISNHLYFYWYRQILGQKVEFLVSFYNNEISEKSEIFDDQFSVERPDGSNFTLKIRSTKLEDSAMYFCASSQDRLSGNTIYFGEGSWLTVV.